This T cell receptor beta chain was documented in a study of shared T cell receptors in the human thymus. Assay: immunoSEQ multiplex PCR; the TCRdb copy retains only in-frame clones and omits some. Of about 660,000 clones listed, 88% were seen once; the top ten hold around 0.0099%. The CDR3 spans 17 residues. J gave up 1 base and V 0 bases, and 6 bases lay outside the gene matches. CDR1 KGHSH and CDR2 LQKENI come from the germline V gene. This sample also appeared in a second study, on human thymus T cells. That study adds: Gene usage for V and J segments appeared biased in thymic and blood repertoires.

Sequences were obtained from thymocytes. This sequence was found in a boy younger than two with a congenital heart defect. The rearrangement uses TRBV18 and TRBJ2-1, with 7 bases identical to TRBD2. The chain's CDR3 is CASSPPLAGASYNEQFF. The CDR3 nucleotides read TGTGCCAGCTCACCACCGTTGGCGGGAGCTTCCTACAATGAGCAGTTCTTC.